One T cell receptor beta chain is described in this entry. What antigen it recognizes has not been identified. This sample stems from a study of cytomegalovirus exposure and HLA in healthy donors (TCRdb year 2017). With respect to the entire study: An earlier analysis of some 550 of the donors reported about 250 Gb of sequence data and around 110 million unique TCR beta sequences from about 200 million T cells. Approximately 330 gigabases of sequencing data and tens of millions of unique TCR sequences made up an early release that covered approximately 700 HLA-typed donors. Donor age, sex, ethnicity and CMV serostatus were collected together with the repertoire data. A later genetic analysis used genome-wide SNP genotypes for about 60% of the roughly 700 donors, treating that subset as a discovery cohort. Besides the first cohort of 666 subjects, a separate validation cohort made up of 120 different subjects was used. Of the approximately 370 genotyped donors, 70% to 90% were placed in the genetic ancestry cluster associated with self-reported Caucasian donors. The study was designed to test whether signatures of past pathogen exposure could be identified by cataloging public T cell receptors. Class I and class II HLA loci were covered by the typing at four-digit resolution. Typing coverage differed by locus: A, B, C, DRB1 and DQB1 were typed in about 620-640 donors, DQA1 in 500 to 550, DPA1 in around 600, and DPB1 in around 490. In the later analysis, no new phenotypic data were used to find candidate immune exposures; instead, reliance was placed on TCR beta sequences and their occurrence across donors. All discovery cohort repertoires had been generated using a single sequencing platform. Four or five DR-DQ haplotypes were handled as single units for association and clustering, since linkage in the cohort was strong. Among over 350 genotyped donors of the cohort, an average of about 240,000 unique TCR beta nucleotide sequences were sequenced per donor, about a sixth of them non-productive. Using immunosequencing, the study profiled T cell repertoires from around 670 subjects and related those repertoires to cytomegalovirus serostatus. The study combined high-throughput TCR immunosequencing, statistical association of individual TCRs with disease status, and machine learning to predict cytomegalovirus infection status. To decide whether each TCR beta V gene segment behaved as functional or pseudogenic, an earlier analysis of some 600 of the donors relied on high-throughput TCR beta sequencing. To study patterns of TCR occurrence, a later analysis re-analyzed previously published TCR beta repertoires from just over 650 donors and added high-resolution HLA genotyping. The full study reports these points: Linkage disequilibrium might explain the correlated functional status among segregating V segments, but an unknown experimental factor could not be ruled out. A later genetic analysis associated a missense DCLRE1C variant with V-gene and J-gene trimming of TCR beta chains, and an independent cohort replicated the association. According to the authors, the approach could potentially be generalized to other disease states and immunological phenotypes. Assigning TCR associations to individual alleles was difficult when HLA alleles, especially DR and DQ, strongly co-occurred. In vitro tests confirmed that a few of the cytomegalovirus-associated TCR beta chains recognize cytomegalovirus antigens. For the cohort, immune exposure information was limited to CMV serostatus. About 17 rarely observed V segments, including chromosome 9 orphons, were excluded from the earlier analysis of about 610 of the donors because counts were too low. In an earlier analysis of several hundred of the donors, most TCR beta V segments were observed in productive rearrangements about 90% or about 30% of the time, broadly matching IMGT annotations. Across donors, most TCR sequences were observed very rarely, whereas some public TCRs were present in many individuals. In a later analysis, the rate of TCR association differed among HLA loci, with DRB1 alleles having the most associated TCRs and HLA-C alleles having the fewest. The 87-base-pair reads could not distinguish some IMGT-functional V segments, including TRBV6-2 and TRBV6-3, so those segments were excluded. A later analysis found that HLA-associated TCR beta chains were more clonally expanded and had lower generation probabilities than equally common non-associated chains. A further reported finding was that TCR beta sequences accurately predicted the HLA-A and HLA-B alleles for most subjects in the first cohort. In a later analysis, several top co-occurrence clusters were reported to appear linked to parvovirus B19, influenza, CMV and Epstein-Barr virus. At a false discovery rate of 0.05, a later analysis linked under 20,000 TCR beta sequences to specific HLA alleles. The classifier was reported to diagnose cytomegalovirus status with high specificity and sensitivity in both the original and validation cohorts. The sequencing pipeline was judged likely to have produced a cluster of highly shared sequence variants as a technical artifact. The study gave a list of more than 150 TCR beta chains associated with cytomegalovirus. In a later analysis, most CMV-associated TCR beta chains were found to appear HLA-restricted, with HLA associations seemingly driven largely by CMV exposure. Because some donors lacked HLA typing at each locus, the association tests relied only on the typed subset. Roughly uniform sequencing depth across donors was assumed in presence/absence analyses, although this assumption may not hold. The cohort was sequenced for TCR beta chains only, and without alpha or paired-chain data the features that could be detected were limited. In a later genetic analysis, fewer N-insertions in productive TCRs were reported among donors in an Asian-associated ancestry cluster than the roughly 640-donor mean.

The cohort consisted of 666 healthy bone marrow donors. At the time of sampling, every cohort member was nominally healthy, though immune exposures that went unrecorded were likely present. The donor tested CMV seronegative and was one of the 352 seronegative cohort members. A peripheral blood sample was provided by each donor, and peripheral blood mononuclear cells were used for TCR beta sequencing. The Qiagen DNeasy Blood Extraction Kit was used to extract genomic DNA from the blood cell samples. Receptor libraries were prepared by the immunoSEQ multiplex PCR assay. For the multiplex PCR, a mixture combining 60 forward primers for TCR Vbeta segments and 13 reverse primers for TCR Jbeta segments was used. The CDR3 region of rearranged TCR beta genes was amplified from genomic DNA with a multiplex PCR assay. Amplified TCR beta libraries were sequenced as 87-base-pair reads on the Illumina HiSeq System. Per the authors' processing: A later analysis counted tens of millions of unique TCR beta chains across the 550 to 700 repertoires, and 10 million to 11 million of these chains were shared by at least two donors. Raw reads were error-corrected and collapsed into unique sequences by a nearest-neighbor algorithm in which closely related sequences were merged to remove PCR and sequencing errors. CDR3 sequences were aligned to IMGT reference sequences to assign V, D and J gene segments. For a sequence to be retained, at least a six-nucleotide match to both a V gene segment and a J gene segment was required. A rearrangement counted as productive if the CDR3 had no stop codons and remained in frame with V and J, and every other rearrangement counted as non-productive. CDR3 was defined according to IMGT convention as the region running from the second conserved V-encoded cysteine to the conserved J-encoded phenylalanine. Sequences without an unambiguous match to a single V gene segment were excluded from the earlier analysis of 500 to 700 of the donors. An earlier analysis of some 500 of the donors classified V segments as functional when productive rearrangements were above 56.7% and as segregating when the standard deviation between donors was above 5%. To diagnose cytomegalovirus status from the catalog of TCR beta chain sequences, a statistical classification framework was built. V and J gene assignment, in a later analysis, came from comparing TCR nucleotide sequences with IMGT/GENE-DB human TR gene sequences. A later analysis assigned CDR3 sequences and most-parsimonious VDJ recombination scenarios with the TCRdist pipeline. In a later analysis, each TCR beta chain was defined by its CDR3 amino acid sequence together with its V-gene family, and reads lacking a unique V-gene family were excluded. A later analysis removed several hundred highly shared, low-generation-probability nucleotide sequences to deal with suspected cross-contamination and a sequencing artifact. For each public chain, a later analysis derived a clonal expansion index from normalized ranks of inferred template counts within each repertoire. A later analysis computed generation probabilities with a VDJ recombination model fitted to out-of-frame rearrangements, and checked the results against IGoR. A later analysis scored TCR-TCR, TCR-HLA and TCR-CMV co-occurrence with hypergeometric tests, applying a repertoire-size bias correction to TCR pairs. To estimate false discovery rates, a later analysis permuted the HLA or CMV assignments 20 times. A later analysis grouped co-occurring TCRs with DBSCAN, adding TCRdist sequence similarity when clustering within HLA-allele-positive subsets. Co-occurrence clustering excluded repertoires with fewer than 30,000 or more than 120,000 public chains, plus five with anomalous nucleotide sharing. The table was pulled from immuneACCESS by TCRdb, which kept in-frame rearrangements only. Such tables lose some clones; where checked, under half of the loss comes from unresolved V genes, and the rest has no known cause. That table is the source of V, J and clone size, and D and trimming were worked out from the DNA. This specimen's table enumerates some 71,000 clones. The top ten clones comprise under 2% of the sample.

The junction carries 18 bases between V and J, which are trimmed by 2 bases and 7 bases respectively. The CDR3, from cysteine to phenylalanine, totals 16 residues. Here the CDR3 DNA is all that survives: 48 bases in frame from base 1. CDR1 and CDR2 were assigned from the germline V gene as MDHEN and SYDVKM. This TCR came from a woman aged 25-40 years in good health and CMV-seronegative. Here the chain combines TRBV28 and TRBJ1-5; TRBD1 is perhaps the D gene, given 5 matching bases. Input material: PBMCs. CDR3 sequence: CASSLGQRGARQPQHF. The sequence in DNA is TGTGCCAGCAGTTTAGGACAACGCGGGGCCCGGCAGCCCCAGCATTTT.